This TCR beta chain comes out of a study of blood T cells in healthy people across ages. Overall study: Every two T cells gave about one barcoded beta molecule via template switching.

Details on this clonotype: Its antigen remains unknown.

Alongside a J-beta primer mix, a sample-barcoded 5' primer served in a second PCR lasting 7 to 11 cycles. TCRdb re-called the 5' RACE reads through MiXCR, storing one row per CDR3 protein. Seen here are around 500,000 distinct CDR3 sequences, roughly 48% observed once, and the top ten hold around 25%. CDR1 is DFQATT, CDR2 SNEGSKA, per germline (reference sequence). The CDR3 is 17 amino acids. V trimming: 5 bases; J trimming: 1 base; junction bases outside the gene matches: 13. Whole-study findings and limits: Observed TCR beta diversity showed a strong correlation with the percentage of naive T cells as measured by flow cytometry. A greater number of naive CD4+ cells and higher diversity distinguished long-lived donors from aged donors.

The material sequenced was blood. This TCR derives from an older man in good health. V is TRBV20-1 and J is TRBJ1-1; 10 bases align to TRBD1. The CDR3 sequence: CSAWGQYRDRGNTEAFF. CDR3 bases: TGCAGTGCTTGGGGGCAATACCGGGACAGGGGGAACACTGAAGCTTTCTTT.